The present T cell receptor delta chain was sequenced within a study of γδ T cells in repeated Plasmodium falciparum infection. Overall study context: Donors were malaria-exposed Malian children or age- and gender-matched Australian children. Malaria-naive adults were infected with P. falciparum NF54 four times over around 600 days. Each infection was followed by sampling at 21 days, plus baseline and some pre-infection draws.

CDR3 length: 21 residues. Germline CDR1 reads TVYSNPD; CDR2 reads GDNSRS (reference sequence). TCRdb processed the multiplex PCR reads again with the CATT caller. The sample has 55,000 to 70,000 delta-chain clones; around 1.7% are singletons. Of note for this clone: The antigen remains unidentified. The mismatch at residue 18 between this DNA's translation and the TCRdb protein of a much larger clone likely reflects a read error; the protein shown is translated from the DNA.

General study points: Over time and infection, Vgamma9/Vdelta2+ repertoires remained highly stable and polyclonal.

Bulk repertoires came from Vgamma9/Vdelta2+ or Vdelta2-negative gammadelta T cells flow-sorted from PBMC. Sequences were obtained from gamma-delta T cells from blood. The chain carries TRDV3 and TRDJ1; 9 nucleotides align to TRDD3. TCRdb carries no J gene annotation; the J gene was assigned here by matching the DNA with germline. The clonotype was recovered from a pool of human donors (malaria-infected and uninfected, not separated). CDR3 protein: CACKTLHDYFRGYARTDILIF. The CDR3 DNA reads as TGTGCCTGCAAAACTCTTCACGATTACTTTAGGGGATACGCACGGACCGATATACTCATCTTT.